This entry is about one T cell receptor (beta chain). Its antigen is still unknown. This entry is derived from a study of cytomegalovirus exposure and HLA in healthy donors. With 60 Vbeta and 13 Jbeta primers, the PCR was carried out. Assay used: immunoSEQ multiplex PCR; TCRdb lists only in-frame clones, some missing. The sample includes 150,000 to 200,000 clones, approximately 67% of them seen just once. Findings of the study overall: It was in a later analysis that TCR association rates were seen to vary by HLA locus, highest for DRB1 and lowest for HLA-C. According to reports, the classifier identified cytomegalovirus status with high specificity and sensitivity. It was about 150 TCR beta chains that were listed as cytomegalovirus-associated.

What was sequenced was PBMCs. This TCR came from a woman under 30 in good health and CMV-seropositive.

CDR3 protein: CASSTMTGEAFF. In DNA, the CDR3 is TGTGCCAGCAGCACCATGACAGGTGAAGCTTTCTTT. The rearrangement links TRBV28 to TRBJ1-1, with D possibly being TRBD1 (6 bases). Looked up from germline, CDR1 is MDHEN and CDR2 is SYDVKM. There are 12 residues in the CDR3. The V end was cut by 6 bases, the J end by 7 bases, with 12 bases between.